This TCR beta chain was recorded in a study of beta chain features in type 1 diabetes. As for the study in general: What patients shared with healthy donors was a similar profile of age, gender and cell yields. Whole-study results and caveats: All four CD4+ subsets of Type 1 diabetes patients contained TCRB CDR3s that were moderately but significantly shorter.

A CD45RO/CCR7/CD25/CD127/CD95/CD27 panel sorted naive, central memory, regulatory and stem cell-like memory CD4+ cells. Isolated RNA was reverse transcribed in full, so expressed TCRB transcripts were sequenced. About 3.6 million reads per sample on average were obtained from naive, central memory and regulatory T cell samples. TCRdb's table, derived via immunoSEQ multiplex PCR, lists solely in-frame clones and lacks some. Of 860,000 or so clones in the sample, roughly a sixth were seen once. Germline assignment: CDR1 MNHEY and CDR2 SVGAGI. V shed 11 bases, J shed 6 bases, and the junction held 7 bases outside the gene matches. This CDR3 is built from 13 residues. Comment on this clone: As yet, its antigen is unknown.

The sequence was obtained from a young woman in good health. Sequences were obtained from naive CD4+ T cells from blood. The V call is TRBV6-5, the J call TRBJ2-3; 11 nucleotides agree with TRBD2. In nucleotides, the CDR3 is TGTGCCGCGATAGCGGGAGGGAGGGATACGCAGTATTTT. This gives the protein CAAIAGGRDTQYF.